This T cell receptor beta chain was identified in a study of blood T cell repertoires in COVID-19. Turning to the study itself: Spain, Italy and the United States supplied samples that represented acute and convalescent COVID-19.

Profiled with immunoSEQ multiplex PCR; TCRdb holds only in-frame clones, not every one. The sample records 130,000 to 150,000 clones, 70% to 90% being singletons. Germline-derived CDR1 and CDR2 are SGHTS and YDEGEE. V lost 4 bases to trimming and J lost 3 bases; unmatched junction nucleotides: 6. The CDR3 spans 15 residues. V and J are TRBV5-8 and TRBJ1-1; 10 nucleotides line up with TRBD1. The sequenced material came from peripheral blood. This TCR came from a woman aged 60-75 years with COVID-19, enrolled during active disease. CDR3 coding DNA: TGTGCCAGCAGCGCCGGGACAGGGGCGGACACTGAAGCTTTCTTT. Amino acids: CASSAGTGADTEAFF.